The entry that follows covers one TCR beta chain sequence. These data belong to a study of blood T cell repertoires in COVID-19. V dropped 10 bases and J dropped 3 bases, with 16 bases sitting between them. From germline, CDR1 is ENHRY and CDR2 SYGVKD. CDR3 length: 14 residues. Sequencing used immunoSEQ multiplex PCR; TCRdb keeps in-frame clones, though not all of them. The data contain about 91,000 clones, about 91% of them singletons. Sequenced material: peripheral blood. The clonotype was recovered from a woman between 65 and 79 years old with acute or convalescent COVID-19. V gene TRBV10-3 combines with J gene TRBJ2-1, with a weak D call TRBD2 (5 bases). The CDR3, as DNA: TGTGCCACCAACCCCGGACTGAACTACAATGAGCAGTTCTTC. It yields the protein CATNPGLNYNEQFF.